These 25 T cell receptor beta chains came from one sample sequenced in a study of T cells in Graves' hyperthyroidism and ophthalmopathy. The investigators amplified TCR beta CDR3 regions from RNA transcripts. First-round RT-PCR of the TCR CDR3 relied on the HTBI primer set. Each CDR3 protein is one row after TCRdb ran MiXCR on the multiplex PCR reads. The table includes approximately 640,000 distinct CDR3 sequences, 15% to 20% detected once. Sequencing was performed on blood. These receptors were collected from a woman aged 25 to 39 with Graves' hyperthyroidism.

This clonotype appeared many times. This sequence joins TRBV7-8 and TRBJ1-1, with 9 bases that match TRBD1. Trimming cost V 7 bases and J 5 bases; bases outside gene matches: 5. The CDR3 runs 13 residues. Per the germline V gene, CDR1 is SGHVS and CDR2 is FQNEAQ. CDR3 in amino acids: CASTPQGATEAFF. DNA for the CDR3: TGTGCCAGCACGCCACAGGGGGCGACTGAAGCTTTCTTT.

This chain joins TRBV4-1 and TRBJ2-1, with D possibly TRBD2 on 5 matching bases. The CDR3 loop spans 14 amino acids. Germline V CDR1 and CDR2: MGHRA, YSYEKL. V was pared by 5 bases and J by 8 bases, with 16 bases between. This CDR3 reads CASSITRSNDEQFF. For the CDR3, the DNA is TGCGCCAGCAGCATTACTAGATCGAACGATGAGCAGTTCTTC.

There are many counts of this clonotype. V is TRBV28 and J is TRBJ1-5; TRBD1 might be the D (5 bases). Looked up from germline, CDR1 is MDHEN and CDR2 is SYDVKM. The CDR3 has 13 amino acids. Trimming stripped 5 bases from V and 5 bases from J, with 10 bases between. CDR3 region: CASSGGAYQPQHF. The CDR3 region has the DNA TGTGCCAGCAGTGGAGGGGCTTATCAGCCCCAGCATTTT. The complete variable domain, with remaining parts taken from reference TRBV28 and TRBJ1-5, reads DVKVTQSSRYLVKRTGEKVFLECVQDMDHENMFWYRQDPGLGLRLIYFSYDVKMKEKGDIPEGYSVSREKKERFSLILESASTNQTSMYLCASSGGAYQPQHFGDGTRLSIL.

There are many counts of this clonotype. V gene TRBV20-1 combines with J gene TRBJ1-5; TRBD1 matches 10 bases. This CDR3 region has 14 residues. CDR1 and CDR2 from the germline V gene are DFQATT and SNEGSKA (reference sequence). The V and J ends lost 6 bases and 7 bases, in that order; junction bases with no gene match: 9. The CDR3 reads CSARTGGWSQPQHF. As DNA, the CDR3 is TGCAGTGCGAGGACAGGGGGGTGGTCACAGCCCCAGCATTTT.

The sample holds many counts of this clonotype. The V and J genes are TRBV11-3 and TRBJ2-1; D is unresolved. This CDR3 has 13 residues. Germline assignment: CDR1 SGHNT and CDR2 YENEEA. The ends were cut back, 3 bases at V and 7 bases at J, with 10 bases in the middle. CDR3 sequence: CASSLGVPNEQFF. The CDR3 nucleotides are TGTGCCAGCAGCTTGGGCGTTCCAAATGAGCAGTTCTTC.

V usage is TRBV6-2 or TRBV6-3 and J usage is TRBJ2-1, with unresolved D. Trimming removed 2 bases from V and 4 bases from J, with 18 bases in between. Germline CDR1 is MNHEY and CDR2 is SVGEGT. The length of the CDR3 is 17 residues. The CDR3 here is CASSYPPSSFGYNEQFF. For the CDR3, the DNA is TGTGCCAGCAGTTACCCCCCTAGTAGTTTTGGGTACAATGAGCAGTTCTTC.

A remark on this clonotype: This may be a read error, as it is one base from a much larger clone. V gene TRBV19 combines with J gene TRBJ1-1, with D unclear. Germline loops: CDR1 LNHDA, CDR2 SQIVND (reference sequence). Trimming pared 4 bases from V and 1 base from J, leaving 4 bases between. CDR3 length: 12 residues. CDR3 in amino acids: CASSNGNTEAFF. The CDR3 DNA sequence: TGTGCCAGTAGTAACGGGAACACTGAAGCTTTCTTT.

The chain combines TRBV12-3 or TRBV12-4 with TRBJ2-5; weak D call: TRBD2 (6 bases). Trimming shortened V by 3 bases and J by 4 bases, and 9 bases separated the two germline ends. The CDR3 length is 13 residues. CDR3 in amino acids: CASSFLRGETQYF. In DNA form, the CDR3 reads TGTGCCAGCAGTTTCCTGCGGGGAGAGACCCAGTACTTC.

This chain uses TRBV28 with TRBJ2-1, with D maybe TRBD2 (5 bases). This CDR3 spans 15 amino acids. Germline CDR1 and CDR2: MDHEN and SYDVKM. Trimming took 5 bases from V and 5 from J, leaving 16 bases between them. Here the CDR3 reads CASSADHRLNNEQFF. In DNA, the CDR3 is TGTGCCAGCAGTGCCGACCACAGACTAAACAATGAGCAGTTCTTC.

This clonotype showed up many times. V gene TRBV5-1 combines with J gene TRBJ1-1; 8 bases are shared with TRBD1. J was trimmed by 6 bases and V by 4 bases; bases with no gene match: 11. CDR3 length equals 15 residues. Germline V gene sequence: CDR1 SGHRS, CDR2 YFSETQ. CDR3 sequence (DNA): TGCGCCAGCAGCGGGCAGACAGGGGTAGGCGCTGAAGCTTTCTTT. Protein sequence: CASSGQTGVGAEAFF.

To note about this clonotype: This may be a read error, as it is one base from a much larger clone. The chain combines TRBV5-6 with TRBJ2-7; tentative D call: TRBD2 (6 bases). The CDR3 sequence is 16 residues long. V shed 3 bases and J shed 0 bases, with 16 bases lying between them. Germline loops: CDR1 SGHDT, CDR2 YYEEEE. CDR3 nucleotides: TGTGCCAGCAGCTCCGGCCTGCTAGCGAGCTCCTACGAGCAGTACTTC. Amino acid sequence: CASSSGLLASSYEQYF.

This clonotype was counted only a few times. The chain joins TRBV6-2 or TRBV6-3 to TRBJ2-1, with D unresolved. With 4 bases removed from V and 1 base from J, the gap between germline ends came to 17 bases. Germline CDR1 reads MNHEY; CDR2 reads SVGEGT. This CDR3 is built from 17 residues. The CDR3 spells CASSSPYLAASYNEQFF. The CDR3 DNA is TGTGCCAGCAGTTCCCCCTACTTGGCGGCTTCCTACAATGAGCAGTTCTTC.

This clonotype was counted a few times. V usage is TRBV29-1 and J usage is TRBJ2-2, with 14 bases identical to TRBD2. V was clipped by 5 bases and J by 1 base; unmatched bases: 3. The CDR3 consists of 16 residues. Germline values: CDR1 SQVTM, CDR2 ANQGSEA. CDR3 sequence: CSVTGTSGRNTGELFF. The CDR3 DNA reads TGCAGCGTTACCGGGACTAGCGGGAGGAACACCGGGGAGCTGTTTTTT.

V usage is TRBV6-2 or TRBV6-3 and J usage is TRBJ2-2; 7 bases are shared with TRBD1. Germline lookup yields CDR1 MNHEY and CDR2 SVGEGT. The V segment lost 5 bases and the J segment 3 bases; nucleotides outside the gene matches: 3. This CDR3 is built from 14 residues. The CDR3 DNA is TGTGCCAGCAGTGACAGGGTCCACACCGGGGAGCTGTTTTTT. This encodes CASSDRVHTGELFF.

This clonotype was seen more than once but under ten times. The chain combines TRBV7-2 with TRBJ1-5; D not resolved. The CDR3 loop spans 13 amino acids. Germline V gene lookup returns CDR1 SGHTA and CDR2 FQGNSA. V dropped 5 bases and J dropped 9 bases, with 14 bases sitting between them. The CDR3 spells CASSPTGSGPQHF. The CDR3 DNA follows: TGTGCCAGCAGCCCGACCGGGTCCGGGCCCCAGCATTTT. Combining the CDR3 with reference TRBV7-2 and TRBJ1-5 gives the whole variable domain GAGVSQSPSNKVTEKGKDVELRCDPISGHTALYWYRQSLGQGLEFLIYFQGNSAPDKSGLPSDRFSAERTGGSVSTLTIQRTQQEDSAVYLCASSPTGSGPQHFGDGTRLSIL.

The sample holds many counts of this clonotype. The chain uses TRBV6-2 or TRBV6-3 and TRBJ2-1; tentative D call: TRBD2 (6 bases). Trimming removed 6 bases at V and 4 bases at J, with 10 bases between. CDR1 and CDR2 from the germline V gene are MNHEY and SVGEGT. The CDR3 totals 13 residues. The CDR3 sequence: CASRLLAYNEQFF. In nucleotides, the CDR3 is TGTGCCAGCAGGCTGCTAGCGTACAATGAGCAGTTCTTC.

This clonotype was seen at least ten times. This chain uses TRBV20-1 with TRBJ2-5, with 8 bases identical to TRBD1. With 3 bases clipped from V and 5 bases from J, the junction kept 2 bases outside the gene matches. This CDR3 is 12 amino acids long. Germline loops: CDR1 DFQATT, CDR2 SNEGSKA (reference sequence). In nucleotides, the CDR3 is TGCAGTGCTAGGGGACAGGTGGAGACCCAGTACTTC. Residues: CSARGQVETQYF.

This CDR3 reads CSVVQGAQETQYF. The CDR3 DNA reads TGCAGCGTTGTACAGGGGGCCCAAGAGACCCAGTACTTC. The chain combines TRBV29-1 with TRBJ2-5; 9 bases agree with TRBD1. Germline V gene data show CDR1 as SQVTM and CDR2 as ANQGSEA. There are 13 residues in the CDR3. The V gene end was trimmed by 4 bases and the J gene end by 1 base; junction bases not matched to a gene: 1.

The sample holds a few counts of this clonotype. The rearrangement uses TRBV5-6 and TRBJ2-1; 11 nucleotides align to TRBD2. Germline V lookup: CDR1 SGHDT, CDR2 YYEEEE. The ends lost 4 bases at V and 9 bases at J; junction bases unmatched: 9. The CDR3 is 15 residues long. The chain's CDR3 is CASSLATSGKGEQFF. The CDR3 DNA sequence: TGTGCCAGCAGCCTGGCGACTAGCGGGAAGGGTGAGCAGTTCTTC.

In DNA, the CDR3 is TGTGCCACTGAAGGAGGTCTACGTGGCGAGCAGTACTTC. It encodes CATEGGLRGEQYF. J is TRBJ2-7 and V is TRBV6-1, with D tentatively TRBD2 (5 bases). The germline V and J ends were trimmed by 10 bases and 6 bases, with 19 bases remaining between them. The V gene's germline CDR1 is MNHNS and CDR2 SASEGT. The CDR3 is 13 amino acids.

This clonotype was found a few times. This sequence joins TRBV5-1 and TRBJ2-1; weak D call: TRBD2 (6 bases). V was trimmed by 0 bases and J by 3 bases, leaving 16 bases between them. This CDR3 is 17 amino acids long. Germline CDR1 is SGHRS and CDR2 is YFSETQ. CDR3 amino acids: CASSLDPARGLYNEQFF. DNA for the CDR3: TGCGCCAGCAGCTTGGATCCGGCGCGGGGCCTCTACAATGAGCAGTTCTTC.

This clonotype was seen ten or more times. V usage is TRBV20-1 and J usage is TRBJ1-2, with D maybe TRBD1 (6 bases). The CDR3 is 18 residues long. The ends were cut back, 3 bases at V and 4 bases at J, with 27 bases in the middle. The germline gives CDR1 DFQATT, CDR2 SNEGSKA (reference sequence). The CDR3 sequence: CSARAGGTQGHATYGYTF. The CDR3 DNA sequence: TGCAGTGCTAGGGCCGGGGGCACTCAGGGACATGCCACCTATGGCTACACCTTC.

This clonotype has more than one count but fewer than ten. The CDR3 region has the DNA TGTGCCAGCAGCTGGGGGGGGTTTGACACTGAAGCTTTCTTT. Protein: CASSWGGFDTEAFF. V and J are TRBV5-6 and TRBJ1-1, with TRBD1 as a possible D gene (5 bases). Per the germline V gene, CDR1 is SGHDT and CDR2 is YYEEEE. The CDR3 is made up of 14 amino acids. Trimming took off 3 bases at V and 3 bases at J, with 12 bases between the two ends.

This clonotype has at least ten counts. The genes are TRBV20-1 and TRBJ2-1; 10 bases fit TRBD1. The CDR3 is 15 residues long. The V segment lost 4 bases and the J segment 4 bases; nucleotides outside the gene matches: 7. The V gene's germline CDR1 is DFQATT and CDR2 SNEGSKA (reference sequence). This CDR3 reads CSATEGQGRYNEQFF. In nucleotides, the CDR3 is TGCAGTGCTACCGAGGGACAGGGGAGATACAATGAGCAGTTCTTC.

The rearrangement joins TRBV5-1 to TRBJ2-5; 10 bases agree with TRBD2. Losses at the gene ends were 3 bases for V and 4 bases for J; bases not matched to a gene: 9. The germline gives CDR1 SGHRS, CDR2 YFSETQ. This CDR3 has 16 amino acids. CDR3 amino acids: CASSWTSGTFLETQYF. In DNA form, the CDR3 reads TGCGCCAGCAGCTGGACTAGCGGAACCTTTCTAGAGACCCAGTACTTC.